The 5 T cell receptor beta chains listed next were all sequenced from one sample in a study of cytomegalovirus exposure and HLA in healthy donors (dated by TCRdb to about 2017). Library generation was performed with the immunoSEQ multiplex PCR assay. In TCRdb, the immuneACCESS table is reduced to in-frame sequences with V and J assigned. These tables do not hold every clone; where another copy was compared, an unresolved V gene accounts for under half, and the others remain unexplained. In all, the sample holds over 200,000 clones, and around 87% of those were seen once. The top ten clones comprise more than 1.5% of the sample. The sample consisted of PBMCs. These receptors came from a young woman in good health and CMV-seropositive.

In this sample, this clone turned up a few times. This chain links TRBV27 with TRBJ1-2; 9 bases are a match to TRBD1. The CDR3 consists of 13 residues. Trimming removed 6 bases from V and 5 bases from J; junction bases left unmatched: 4. The germline V gene encodes CDR1 MNHEY and CDR2 SMNVEV (reference sequence). CDR3 nucleotides: TGTGCCAGCAGGGTAGGGACAGGGTATGGCTACACCTTC. Protein: CASRVGTGYGYTF.

The V and J genes are TRBV14 and TRBJ2-5; the match to TRBD1 covers 8 bases. V was pared by 5 bases and J by 7 bases, with 3 bases of the junction left unmatched. This CDR3 region has 12 residues. Germline V gives CDR1 SGHDN, CDR2 FVKESK. CDR3 DNA sequence: TGTGCCAGCAGCAGGGACAGGAGGACCCAGTACTTC. It codes for CASSRDRRTQYF.

In its sample, this clone was seen a few times. V gene TRBV2 combines with J gene TRBJ1-5; D is perhaps TRBD1 (5 bases). Germline CDR1 reads SNHLY; CDR2 reads FYNNEI. V gave up 0 bases and J gave up 5 bases, with 11 bases separating them. This CDR3 spans 15 amino acids. The CDR3: CASSEARAGYQPQHF. The DNA of the CDR3 is TGTGCCAGCAGTGAAGCTCGAGCAGGGTATCAGCCCCAGCATTTT.

This chain joins TRBV21-1 and TRBJ1-3; TRBD1 is the table's D call, not checked against the DNA. TRBV21-1 is listed as a pseudogene. The CDR3 length is 15 residues. CDR3 bases: TGTGCCAGCAGCAAAGTACAGGGGCGGTTAAACACCATATATTTT. Translating gives CASSKVQGRLNTIYF.

This clone was seen a few times. Other DNA sequences in the same sample also yield this CDR3. The chain is built from TRBV28 and TRBJ2-7; 7 positions agree with TRBD1. Germline V lookup: CDR1 MDHEN, CDR2 SYDVKM. The CDR3 covers 13 residues. V trimming: 5 bases; J trimming: 2 bases; junction bases outside the gene matches: 3. CDR3 amino acids: CASSLGTAYEQYF. The DNA for the CDR3 is TGTGCCAGCAGTCTTGGGACAGCCTACGAGCAGTACTTC.